The 19 T cell receptor beta chains given below trace back to one sample, sequenced in a study of beta chain features in type 1 diabetes. Sequencing targeted expressed TCRB transcripts, as all isolated RNA had been reverse transcribed. The method was immunoSEQ multiplex PCR; TCRdb's version includes in-frame clones alone and lacks a portion of them. Here the sample spans 550,000 to 850,000 clones, about an eighth being singletons. These receptors' targets are unknown. Whole-study findings and limits: Across all four CD4+ subsets, people with type 1 diabetes showed modestly shorter TCRB CDR3s.

Specimen: naive CD4+ T cells from blood. Receptor source: a man younger than 30 with type 1 diabetes.

This clone was observed a handful of times. The rearrangement joins TRBV14 to TRBJ2-5; D is ambiguous. Germline V gene lookup returns CDR1 SGHDN and CDR2 FVKESK. V was clipped by 0 bases and J by 1 base, with 9 bases between them. The CDR3 totals 15 residues. CDR3 nucleotides: TGTGCCAGCAGCCAAGATAGACGATTCCAAGAGACCCAGTACTTC. This codes for CASSQDRRFQETQYF.

The chain is built from TRBV9 and TRBJ2-7; 7 bases align to TRBD1. CDR3 length: 15 amino acids. The germline CDR1 and CDR2 sequences are SGDLS and YYNGEE. Trimming at V came to 3 bases and at J to 6 bases, leaving 12 bases not matched to a gene. In DNA, the CDR3 is TGTGCCAGCAGCGCCCATTCGACAGGGACGGGCGAGCAGTACTTC. Protein sequence: CASSAHSTGTGEQYF.

CDR3 sequence: CASSLSGDNEQFF. The CDR3 DNA reads TGTGCCAGTAGTTTGTCAGGCGACAATGAGCAGTTCTTC. This chain joins TRBV19 and TRBJ2-1; D not resolved. This CDR3 comprises 13 residues. V dropped 5 bases and J dropped 5 bases, with 10 bases sitting between them. From germline, CDR1 is LNHDA and CDR2 SQIVND (reference sequence).

CDR3 in amino acids: CASSQMGVTPEAFF. The CDR3 nucleotides read TGTGCCAGCAGCCAGATGGGGGTGACCCCTGAAGCTTTCTTT. The chain combines TRBV7-9 with TRBJ1-1; tentatively, D is TRBD1 (5 bases). Between the trimmed V and J ends, which lost 5 bases and 6 bases, there was a span of 16 bases. Germline CDR1 and CDR2: SEHNR and FQNEAQ (reference sequence). CDR3 length: 14 amino acids.

The rearrangement joins TRBV27 to TRBJ2-7, with TRBD2 as a possible D gene (6 bases). This CDR3 has 16 residues. In germline, CDR1 is MNHEY, CDR2 SMNVEV (reference sequence). V lost 5 bases, J lost 0 bases, and 17 bases lay in between. The CDR3 protein is CASSPQPAGSSYEQYF. The CDR3 nucleotides read TGTGCCAGCAGTCCCCAACCGGCGGGGAGCTCCTACGAGCAGTACTTC.

The chain joins TRBV18 to TRBJ2-7, with D uncertain. Germline CDR1 and CDR2: KGHSH and LQKENI. V lost 2 bases and J lost 0, with 11 bases in between. The CDR3 length is 15 residues. As DNA, the CDR3 is TGTGCCAGCTCACCAGCACGCACGAGCTCCTACGAGCAGTACTTC. Translation: CASSPARTSSYEQYF.

The chain uses TRBV6-5 and TRBJ1-6; D not resolved. This CDR3 region has 12 residues. With 8 bases removed from V and 8 bases from J, the gap between germline ends came to 10 bases. In germline, CDR1 is MNHEY, CDR2 SVGAGI. The CDR3 DNA reads as TGTGCCAGCGGAGCCACCTATTCACCCCTCCACTTT. Translating it yields CASGATYSPLHF.

A few counts support this clone. The genes are TRBV6-6 and TRBJ2-3; 10 bases match TRBD2. V lost 6 bases, J lost 1 base, and 7 bases stayed unmatched. Germline values: CDR1 MNHNY, CDR2 SVGAGI (reference sequence). The CDR3 has 16 residues. The CDR3 loop reads CASSSSGGAGTDTQYF. The CDR3 region has the DNA TGTGCCAGCAGCTCGAGCGGGGGGGCAGGCACAGATACGCAGTATTTT.

CDR3 sequence reads: CASSREARTEAFF. The DNA for the CDR3 is TGTGCCAGTAGTCGGGAGGCCAGGACTGAAGCTTTCTTT. The rearrangement joins TRBV19 to TRBJ1-1; D unresolved. Germline CDR1 is LNHDA and CDR2 is SQIVND (reference sequence). Trimming removed 5 bases at V and 5 bases at J, with 12 bases between. The CDR3 totals 13 residues.

This chain links TRBV5-1 with TRBJ1-5, with D possibly matching TRBD1 (5 bases). V shed 0 bases and J shed 7 bases, with 11 bases lying between them. The CDR3 runs to 14 residues. The germline CDR1 and CDR2 sequences are SGHRS and YFSETQ. The CDR3 sequence: CASSLEQAGQPQHF. The CDR3 DNA is TGCGCCAGCAGCTTGGAACAGGCAGGGCAGCCCCAGCATTTT.

This clone has only a few counts. This chain links TRBV30 with TRBJ2-7; 7 nucleotides match TRBD1. The CDR3 is made up of 12 amino acids. J gave up 5 bases and V 3 bases, and 4 bases lay outside the gene matches. In germline, CDR1 is GTSNPN, CDR2 SVGIG (reference sequence). CDR3 nucleotide sequence: TGTGCCTGGAGCGCGACAGGGAACGAGCAGTACTTC. This gives the protein CAWSATGNEQYF.

The rearrangement links TRBV28 to TRBJ2-1, with 8 bases lining up with TRBD2. The J segment lost 4 bases and the V segment lost 6 bases, leaving 5 bases of the junction unmatched. The CDR3 covers 14 residues. CDR1 is MDHEN, CDR2 SYDVKM, per germline. CDR3 in amino acids: CASREAGVYNEQFF. The CDR3 bases are TGTGCCAGCAGGGAAGCGGGGGTGTACAATGAGCAGTTCTTC.

The rearrangement uses TRBV7-9 and TRBJ1-4; no definite D call. Germline CDR1 SEHNR, CDR2 FQNEAQ (reference sequence). Trimming removed 6 bases from V and 5 bases from J, with 16 bases in between. This CDR3 contains 15 residues. The CDR3 sequence: CASRLNTGGNEKLFF. The CDR3 nucleotides read TGTGCCAGCAGACTGAACACCGGTGGGAATGAAAAACTGTTTTTT.

V gene TRBV29-1 combines with J gene TRBJ2-1; 11 bases are shared with TRBD1. The CDR3 spans 14 residues. After removal of 6 bases from V and 6 bases from J, the junction contained 7 bases not matched to a gene. CDR1 and CDR2 from the germline V gene are SQVTM and ANQGSEA. The chain's CDR3 is CSVGRGTGGNEQFF. CDR3 nucleotide sequence: TGCAGCGTCGGCAGGGGGACAGGGGGCAATGAGCAGTTCTTC.

This clone was found a few times. The chain has TRBV14 and TRBJ1-1; maybe TRBD1 (6 bases). CDR3 length equals 13 residues. With 4 bases removed from V and 4 bases from J, the gap between germline ends came to 10 bases. CDR1 is SGHDN, CDR2 FVKESK, per germline. CDR3 in amino acids: CASSRQVGTEAFF. The CDR3 coding sequence is TGTGCCAGCAGCCGACAGGTCGGCACTGAAGCTTTCTTT. Complete variable domain (other parts from reference TRBV14 and TRBJ1-1): EAGVTQFPSHSVIEKGQTVTLRCDPISGHDNLYWYRRVMGKEIKFLLHFVKESKQDESGMPNNRFLAERTGGTYSTLKVQPAELEDSGVYFCASSRQVGTEAFFGQGTRLTVV.

The chain uses TRBV28 and TRBJ1-5; tentatively, D is TRBD1 (5 bases). This CDR3 spans 15 amino acids. The V gene's germline CDR1 is MDHEN and CDR2 SYDVKM. V was cut by 6 bases and J by 0 bases, with 12 bases left in between. CDR3 bases: TGTGCCAGCAGCCCGGGGGGGAATAGCAATCAGCCCCAGCATTTT. Amino acids: CASSPGGNSNQPQHF.

This clone came up a few times. CDR3: CSASRGGDTEAFF. In DNA, the CDR3 is TGCAGCGCTAGCAGGGGAGGGGACACTGAAGCTTTCTTT. The chain uses TRBV29-1 and TRBJ1-1; D possibly corresponds to TRBD1 (6 bases). Germline values: CDR1 SQVTM, CDR2 ANQGSEA. V was shortened by 7 bases and J by 3 bases, with 15 bases between the two germline ends. This CDR3 is built from 13 residues.

Concerning this clone: Other DNA variants within this sample encode the same CDR3. The chain links TRBV30 to TRBJ1-6; no firm D call. CDR1 and CDR2 from the germline V gene are GTSNPN and SVGIG (reference sequence). This CDR3 spans 13 amino acids. Trimming pared 0 bases from V and 10 bases from J, leaving 10 bases between. Written as DNA, the CDR3 is TGTGCCTGGAGTGTACAAGGTGGATCACCCCTCCACTTT. Translated: CAWSVQGGSPLHF.

This chain joins TRBV2 and TRBJ1-1; 7 nucleotides match TRBD1. With 6 bases clipped from V and 1 base from J, the junction kept 8 bases outside the gene matches. Germline CDR1 and CDR2: SNHLY and FYNNEI. This CDR3 is built from 15 residues. CDR3 region: CASSETDRRNTEAFF. CDR3 coding DNA: TGTGCCAGCAGCGAGACGGACAGGAGGAACACTGAAGCTTTCTTT.